In this sample, the clone carrying this T cell receptor (beta chain) turned up once. Its specificity is unknown. The sample originates from a study of cytomegalovirus exposure and HLA in healthy donors. Regarding the study as a whole: It was reported that the classifier diagnosed cytomegalovirus status with high specificity and sensitivity in both the original and validation cohorts.

A multiplex PCR was run with 60 Vbeta primers and 13 Jbeta primers. Using immunoSEQ multiplex PCR, the repertoire was profiled, and TCRdb retains in-frame clones only, with some absent. The data hold roughly 150,000 clones, with more than 60% observed a single time. The CDR3 is made up of 16 amino acids. CDR1 is KGHSH, CDR2 LQKENI, per germline. V shed 4 bases, J shed 2 bases, and the junction held 9 bases outside the gene matches. The receptor was derived from a young man in good health and CMV-seropositive. The chain has TRBV18 and TRBJ1-2, with 8 bases matching TRBD1. Material: PBMCs. The CDR3 bases are TGTGCCAGCTCACTTACAGGGACAGGTGTGAACTATGGCTACACCTTC. It codes for CASSLTGTGVNYGYTF.